These 3 T cell receptor beta chains originate from one sample sequenced in a study of T cell clonotyping in hematopoietic cell transplantation. Assay: immunoSEQ multiplex PCR; the TCRdb copy retains only in-frame clones and omits some. The data hold nearly 70,000 clones, with around 94% observed a single time. Sequenced material: peripheral blood mononuclear cells. The receptor source for this set is a man in his fifties in good health. Some clones in this sample may be carry-over from other donors' samples.

The V gene is TRBV28, the J gene TRBJ2-7; tentatively, D is TRBD2 (6 bases). CDR1 is MDHEN and CDR2 is SYDVKM in the germline V gene. This CDR3 comprises 13 residues. Deletions cut 7 bases from V and 5 bases from J, with 15 bases between. The CDR3 sequence is CASTAGGYDEQYF. As DNA, the CDR3 is TGTGCCAGCACAGCCGGGGGTTACGACGAGCAGTACTTC.

The J gene is TRBJ2-7, the V gene TRBV6-6; D might be TRBD2 (5 bases). Germline lookup yields CDR1 MNHNY and CDR2 SVGAGI (reference sequence). V was trimmed by 5 bases and J by 3 bases, leaving 8 bases between them. This CDR3 comprises 12 residues. CDR3 in amino acids: CASSAGHYEQYF. The CDR3 DNA reads as TGTGCCAGCAGTGCGGGCCACTACGAGCAGTACTTC.

This clone has just one count. The genes are TRBV19 and TRBJ2-6; D gene ambiguous. Germline V gene data show CDR1 as LNHDA and CDR2 as SQIVND (reference sequence). V shed 7 bases and J shed 0 bases, with 7 bases lying between them. This CDR3 has 14 residues. CDR3 sequence: CASNTASGANVLTF. The CDR3 bases are TGTGCCAGTAACACTGCCTCTGGGGCCAACGTCCTGACTTTC.